This TCR beta chain derives from a study of response to subunit inactivated influenza vaccine. Study observations and caveats: Every seasonal influenza vaccination brings in few new T cells, the authors suggested.

TCRdb analysed the RT-PCR reads with MiXCR anew, one entry per CDR3 protein. The sample consists of about 700,000 distinct CDR3 sequences, approximately 15% of them appearing once. Ten or more counts support this clonotype. Its cognate antigen is unknown. J lost 3 bases, V lost 2 bases, and 5 bases had no gene match. This CDR3 has 15 residues. CDR1 is SGHRS and CDR2 is YFSETQ in the germline V gene. The sample in question was PBMCs from blood, obtained about 13 days after vaccination. J is TRBJ2-7 and V is TRBV5-1, with 10 bases aligning to TRBD1. The sequence came from a middle-aged man who received an inactivated influenza vaccine. This CDR3 reads CASSFQTGGLYEQYF. CDR3 sequence (DNA): TGCGCCAGCAGCTTCCAGACAGGGGGCCTCTACGAGCAGTACTTC.